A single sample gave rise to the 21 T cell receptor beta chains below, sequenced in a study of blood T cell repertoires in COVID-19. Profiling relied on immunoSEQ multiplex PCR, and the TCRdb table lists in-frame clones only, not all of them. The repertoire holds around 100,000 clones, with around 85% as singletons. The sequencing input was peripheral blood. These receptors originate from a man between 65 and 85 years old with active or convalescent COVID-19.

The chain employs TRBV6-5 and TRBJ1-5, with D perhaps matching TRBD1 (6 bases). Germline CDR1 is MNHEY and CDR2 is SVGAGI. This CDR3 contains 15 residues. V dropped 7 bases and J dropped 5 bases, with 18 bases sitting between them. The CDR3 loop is CASKITGTSDQPQHF. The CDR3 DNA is TGTGCCAGCAAGATCACCGGGACATCAGATCAGCCCCAGCATTTT.

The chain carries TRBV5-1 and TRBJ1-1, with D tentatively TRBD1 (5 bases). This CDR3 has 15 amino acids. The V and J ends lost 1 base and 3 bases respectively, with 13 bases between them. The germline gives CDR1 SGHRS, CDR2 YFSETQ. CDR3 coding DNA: TGCGCCAGCAGCTTGAGGCAGGGAGGCCACACTGAAGCTTTCTTT. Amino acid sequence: CASSLRQGGHTEAFF.

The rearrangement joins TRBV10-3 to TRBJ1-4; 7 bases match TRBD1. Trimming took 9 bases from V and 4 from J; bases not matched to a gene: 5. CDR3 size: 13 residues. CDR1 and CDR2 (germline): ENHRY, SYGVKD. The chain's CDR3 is CAMSTGINEKLFF. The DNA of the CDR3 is TGTGCCATGTCGACAGGGATTAATGAAAAACTGTTTTTT.

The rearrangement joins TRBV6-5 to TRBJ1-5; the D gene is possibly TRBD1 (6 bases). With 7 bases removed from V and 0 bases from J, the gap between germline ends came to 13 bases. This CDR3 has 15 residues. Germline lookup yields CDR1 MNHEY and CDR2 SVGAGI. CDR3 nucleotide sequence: TGTGCCAGCAAGAGAAGGACAGATAGCAATCAGCCCCAGCATTTT. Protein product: CASKRRTDSNQPQHF.

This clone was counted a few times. Here the CDR3 DNA reads TGCAGCGTCCAGTGGGGGACAGGGAGGGAGAAACTGTTTTTT. As protein: CSVQWGTGREKLFF. This chain joins TRBV29-1 and TRBJ1-4; 9 bases are a match to TRBD1. The CDR3 is 14 amino acids. The germline V gene encodes CDR1 SQVTM and CDR2 ANQGSEA. J gave up 11 bases and V 6 bases, and 13 bases lay outside the gene matches.

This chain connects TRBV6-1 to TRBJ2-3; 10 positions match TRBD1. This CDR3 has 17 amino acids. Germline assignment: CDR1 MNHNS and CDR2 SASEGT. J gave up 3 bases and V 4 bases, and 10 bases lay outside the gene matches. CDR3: CASSAPPGQGPTDTQYF. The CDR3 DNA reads TGTGCCAGCAGTGCACCTCCGGGACAGGGGCCAACAGATACGCAGTATTTT.

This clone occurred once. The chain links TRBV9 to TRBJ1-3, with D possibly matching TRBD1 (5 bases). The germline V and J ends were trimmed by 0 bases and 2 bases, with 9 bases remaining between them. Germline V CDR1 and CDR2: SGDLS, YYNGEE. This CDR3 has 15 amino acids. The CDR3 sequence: CASSVEGAPGNTIYF. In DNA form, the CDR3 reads TGTGCCAGCAGCGTAGAAGGGGCACCTGGAAACACCATATATTTT.

The CDR3: CASSLAGYGAGEANEQFF. CDR3 nucleotide sequence: TGCGCCAGCAGCTTGGCCGGGTATGGGGCGGGAGAGGCCAATGAGCAGTTCTTC. The gene calls are TRBV5-1 and TRBJ2-1; 7 bases align to TRBD2. The CDR3 spans 18 residues. With 0 bases clipped from V and 6 bases from J, the junction kept 15 bases outside the gene matches. CDR1 is SGHRS and CDR2 is YFSETQ in the germline V gene.

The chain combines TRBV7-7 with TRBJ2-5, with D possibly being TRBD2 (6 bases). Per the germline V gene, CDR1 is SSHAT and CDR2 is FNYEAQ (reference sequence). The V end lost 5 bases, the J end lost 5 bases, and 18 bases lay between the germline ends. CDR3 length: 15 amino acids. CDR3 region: CASSLSTGVSETQYF. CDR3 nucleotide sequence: TGTGCCAGCAGCCTTAGTACGGGGGTTTCCGAGACCCAGTACTTC.

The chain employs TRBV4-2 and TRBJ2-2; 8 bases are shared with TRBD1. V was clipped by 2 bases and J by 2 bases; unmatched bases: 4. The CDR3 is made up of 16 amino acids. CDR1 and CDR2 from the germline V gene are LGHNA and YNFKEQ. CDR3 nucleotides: TGTGCCAGCAGCCAAAGACAGGGGATAAACACCGGGGAGCTGTTTTTT. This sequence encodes CASSQRQGINTGELFF.

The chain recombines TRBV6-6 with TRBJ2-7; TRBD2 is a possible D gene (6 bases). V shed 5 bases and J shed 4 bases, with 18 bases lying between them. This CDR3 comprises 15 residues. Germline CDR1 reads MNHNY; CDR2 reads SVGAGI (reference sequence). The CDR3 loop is CASSPRHRGSYEQYF. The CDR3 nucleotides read TGTGCCAGCAGTCCCCGACACCGGGGGTCTTACGAGCAGTACTTC.

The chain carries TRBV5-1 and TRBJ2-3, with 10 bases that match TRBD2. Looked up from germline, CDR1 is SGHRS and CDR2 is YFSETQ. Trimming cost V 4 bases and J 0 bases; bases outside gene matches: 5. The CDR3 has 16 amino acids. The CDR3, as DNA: TGCGCCAGCAGCATTAGCGGGAGGACTAGCACAGATACGCAGTATTTT. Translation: CASSISGRTSTDTQYF. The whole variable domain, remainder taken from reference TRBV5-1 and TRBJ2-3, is KAGVTQTPRYLIKTRGQQVTLSCSPISGHRSVSWYQQTPGQGLQFLFEYFSETQRNKGNFPGRFSGRQFSNSRSEMNVSTLELGDSALYLCASSISGRTSTDTQYFGPGTRLTVL.

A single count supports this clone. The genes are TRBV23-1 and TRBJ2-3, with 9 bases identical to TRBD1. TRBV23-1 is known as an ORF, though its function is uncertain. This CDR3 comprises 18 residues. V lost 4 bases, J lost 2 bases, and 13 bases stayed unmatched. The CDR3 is CASSPGTGPKRDTDTQYF. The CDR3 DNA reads TGCGCCAGCAGTCCCGGGACAGGGCCGAAGAGAGACACAGATACGCAGTATTTT.

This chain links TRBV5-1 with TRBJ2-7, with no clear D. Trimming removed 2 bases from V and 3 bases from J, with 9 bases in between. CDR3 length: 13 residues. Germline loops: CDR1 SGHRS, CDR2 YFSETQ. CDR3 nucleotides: TGCGCCAGCAGCTTCATTGGAGACTACGAGCAGTACTTC. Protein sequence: CASSFIGDYEQYF.

The CDR3 DNA sequence: TGTGCCACCACACGAGTAGACAGGAACACTGAAGCTTTCTTT. It encodes CATTRVDRNTEAFF. The rearrangement joins TRBV10-3 to TRBJ1-1; tentative D call: TRBD1 (5 bases). The CDR3 sequence is 14 residues long. The germline V gene encodes CDR1 ENHRY and CDR2 SYGVKD. Trimming left V 10 bases short and J 1 base short, with 16 bases between.

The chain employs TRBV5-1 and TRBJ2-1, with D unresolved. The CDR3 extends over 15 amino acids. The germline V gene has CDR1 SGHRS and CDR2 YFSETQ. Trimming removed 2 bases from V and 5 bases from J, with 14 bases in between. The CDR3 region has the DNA TGCGCCAGCAGCTTAGAGACTCCTCGGGACAATGAGCAGTTCTTC. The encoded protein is CASSLETPRDNEQFF.

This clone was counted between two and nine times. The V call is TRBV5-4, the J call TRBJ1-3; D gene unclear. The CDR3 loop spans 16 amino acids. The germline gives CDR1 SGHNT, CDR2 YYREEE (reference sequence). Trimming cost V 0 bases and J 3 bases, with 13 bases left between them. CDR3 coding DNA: TGTGCCAGCAGCTTGGGGAGCGACGGCTATGGAAACACCATATATTTT. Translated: CASSLGSDGYGNTIYF.

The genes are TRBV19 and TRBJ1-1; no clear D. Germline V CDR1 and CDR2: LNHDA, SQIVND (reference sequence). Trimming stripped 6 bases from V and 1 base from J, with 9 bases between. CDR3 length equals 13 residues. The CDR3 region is CASSYLKNTEAFF. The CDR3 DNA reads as TGTGCCAGTAGCTACCTCAAGAACACTGAAGCTTTCTTT.

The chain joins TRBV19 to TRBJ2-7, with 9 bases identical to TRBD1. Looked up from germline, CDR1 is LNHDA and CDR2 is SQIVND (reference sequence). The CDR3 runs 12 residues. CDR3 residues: CAETGTGFGEYF. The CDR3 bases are TGTGCGGAAACCGGGACAGGGTTCGGGGAGTACTTC.

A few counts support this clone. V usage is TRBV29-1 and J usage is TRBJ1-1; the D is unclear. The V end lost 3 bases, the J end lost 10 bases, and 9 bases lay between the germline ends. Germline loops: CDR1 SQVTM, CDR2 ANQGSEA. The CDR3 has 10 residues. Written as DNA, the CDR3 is TGCAGCGTTGAGGAGTATACAGCTTTCTTT. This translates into CSVEEYTAFF. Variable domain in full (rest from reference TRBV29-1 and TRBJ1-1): SAVISQKPSRDICQRGTSLTIQCQVDSQVTMMFWYRQQPGQSLTLIATANQGSEATYESGFVIDKFPISRPNLTFSTLTVSNMSPEDSSIYLCSVEEYTAFFGQGTRLTVV.

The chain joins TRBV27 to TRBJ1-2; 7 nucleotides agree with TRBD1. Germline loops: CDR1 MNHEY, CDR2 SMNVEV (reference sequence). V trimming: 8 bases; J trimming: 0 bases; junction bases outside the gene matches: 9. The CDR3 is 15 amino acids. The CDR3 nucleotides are TGTGCCAGCCGGCCTGGGACAGCCCCTAACTATGGCTACACCTTC. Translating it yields CASRPGTAPNYGYTF.